What follows describes a single TCR beta chain. This sample was included in a study of T cell responses to AZD1222 COVID-19 vaccine. The length of the CDR3 is 14 residues. V gave up 5 bases and J gave up 5 bases, with 12 bases separating them. Germline values: CDR1 LNHNV, CDR2 YYDKDF (reference sequence). Libraries were prepared by immunoSEQ multiplex PCR; TCRdb keeps only in-frame clonotypes and omits some of them. This sample has about 150,000 clones; about nine tenths occur once, and the top ten carry 1.5% to 2%. The genes are TRBV15 and TRBJ1-4, with D possibly matching TRBD1 (6 bases). This sequence was found in an adult in good health. The input for sequencing was peripheral blood, taken on day 0 of AZD1222 vaccination. DNA for the CDR3: TGTGCCACCAGCTCCGGGACACAGAATGAAAAACTGTTTTTT. Protein product: CATSSGTQNEKLFF.